The 14 T cell receptor beta chains below were found in one sample sequenced in a study of cytomegalovirus exposure and HLA in healthy donors. This PCR relied on a set of 60 Vbeta primers and 13 Jbeta primers. Sequencing was performed with immunoSEQ multiplex PCR; in TCRdb, only in-frame clones are kept and a portion is missing. The sample shows 130,000 or so clones, around 80% of them seen only once. Material for sequencing was PBMCs. These receptors all come from a man aged 18 to 35 in good health and CMV-seropositive.

The V gene is TRBV7-2, the J gene TRBJ1-5; D remains unclear. The CDR3 spans 14 residues. CDR1 is SGHTA, CDR2 FQGNSA, per germline. V lost 1 base to trimming and J lost 7 bases, with 11 bases between them. The CDR3 spells CASSLVLGGQPQHF. In DNA, the CDR3 is TGTGCCAGCAGCTTAGTACTGGGAGGACAGCCCCAGCATTTT.

This CDR3 is CASSVGARGSEKLFF. The CDR3 DNA follows: TGTGCCAGCAGCGTAGGGGCGCGGGGATCGGAAAAACTGTTTTTT. The chain couples TRBV9 to TRBJ1-4, with unresolved D. The V gene lost 0 bases and the J gene lost 8 bases, with 14 bases spanning the gap. The CDR3 consists of 15 residues. Germline V gene lookup returns CDR1 SGDLS and CDR2 YYNGEE. Using reference TRBV9 and TRBJ1-4 for the parts outside the CDR3, the full variable domain is DSGVTQTPKHLITATGQRVTLRCSPRSGDLSVYWYQQSLDQGLQFLIQYYNGEERAKGNILERFSAQQFPDLHSELNLSSLELGDSALYFCASSVGARGSEKLFFGSGTQLSVL.

The gene calls are TRBV5-6 and TRBJ2-7; 9 bases align to TRBD1. V shed 0 bases, J shed 3 bases, and the junction held 1 base outside the gene matches. This CDR3 is built from 14 residues. CDR1 is SGHDT, CDR2 YYEEEE, per germline. CDR3 loop: CASSLGQGGYEQYF. The CDR3 DNA is TGTGCCAGCAGCTTGGGACAGGGGGGCTACGAGCAGTACTTC.

The chain employs TRBV6-6 and TRBJ2-7; TRBD1 agrees at 8 bases. V shed 6 bases, J shed 4 bases, and the junction held 8 bases outside the gene matches. This CDR3 region has 14 residues. The V gene's germline CDR1 is MNHNY and CDR2 SVGAGI (reference sequence). CDR3 nucleotide sequence: TGTGCCAGCAGGTCTGGGACAGGACCTTACGAGCAGTACTTC. Translating gives CASRSGTGPYEQYF.

The chain links TRBV7-6 to TRBJ2-3; 7 bases are a match to TRBD1. The CDR3 runs to 13 residues. J was trimmed by 7 bases and V by 3 bases; bases with no gene match: 4. Germline loops: CDR1 SGHVS, CDR2 FNYEAQ. CDR3 DNA: TGTGCCAGCAGCTTTGAGGGGGCGAATACGCAGTATTTT. It codes for CASSFEGANTQYF.

V and J are TRBV10-1 and TRBJ2-7, with 9 nucleotides matching TRBD2. The germline CDR1 and CDR2 sequences are WNHNN and SYGVQD (reference sequence). CDR3 size: 15 residues. V lost 0 bases, J lost 5 bases, and 5 bases stayed unmatched. The CDR3, as DNA: TGCGCCAGCAGTGAGTCGGGACTAGCCGCCAACGAGCAGTACTTC. Translation: CASSESGLAANEQYF.

A few counts support this clone. This sequence joins TRBV6-1 and TRBJ2-5; TRBD2 matches at 7 bases. Matching the DNA end better, TRBJ2-7 makes the J call doubtful. This CDR3 region has 12 residues. Looked up from germline, CDR1 is MNHNS and CDR2 is SASEGT. CDR3 DNA sequence: TGTGCCAGCACTGGGACTACCTACGAGCAGTACTTC. The encoded protein is CASTGTTYEQYF.

This chain connects TRBV21-1 to TRBJ1-1. TRBV21-1 corresponds to a pseudogene. The CDR3 contains 15 residues. The DNA for the CDR3 is TGTGCCAGCAGCCGACGGATGAGGGCGAACACTGAAGCTTTCTTT. It yields the protein CASSRRMRANTEAFF.

The chain couples TRBV4-1 to TRBJ2-7, with D possibly TRBD2 on 7 matching bases. V lost 0 bases to trimming and J lost 4 bases, with 16 bases between them. Germline V gives CDR1 MGHRA, CDR2 YSYEKL. The CDR3 spans 16 residues. Here the CDR3 DNA reads TGCGCCAGCAGCCAAGAATTGAGGGGGAGGGGGTACGAGCAGTACTTC. Translated, it gives CASSQELRGRGYEQYF.

The chain has TRBV7-9 and TRBJ2-7, with a possible D match to TRBD2 (5 bases). CDR1 and CDR2 from the germline V gene are SEHNR and FQNEAQ (reference sequence). V dropped 5 bases and J dropped 2 bases, with 16 bases sitting between them. CDR3 size: 15 residues. CDR3 in amino acids: CASSNLRASPYEQYF. The DNA for the CDR3 is TGTGCCAGCAGCAACTTGAGGGCTTCCCCCTACGAGCAGTACTTC.

The rearrangement uses TRBV7-9 and TRBJ2-7; the match to TRBD2 covers 9 bases. V gave up 3 bases and J gave up 3 bases; unmatched junction bases: 6. The germline gives CDR1 SEHNR, CDR2 FQNEAQ (reference sequence). The CDR3 has 15 residues. The CDR3: CASSLGPAGGYEQYF. The CDR3 bases are TGTGCCAGCAGCTTGGGGCCAGCGGGAGGCTACGAGCAGTACTTC.

CDR3 protein: CASSGGQGLAEAFF. The DNA for the CDR3 is TGTGCCAGCAGCGGCGGACAGGGTCTCGCTGAAGCTTTCTTT. This sequence joins TRBV5-4 and TRBJ1-1, with TRBD1 matching 8 bases. J gave up 6 bases and V 4 bases, and 8 bases lay outside the gene matches. The CDR3 has 14 amino acids. Germline V lookup: CDR1 SGHNT, CDR2 YYREEE (reference sequence).

The chain combines TRBV4-1 with TRBJ2-3; maybe TRBD1 (6 bases). Germline-derived CDR1 and CDR2 are MGHRA and YSYEKL. There are 16 residues in the CDR3. V lost 5 bases, J lost 1 base, and 16 bases lay in between. The chain's CDR3 is CASSDALGAGTDTQYF. The CDR3 nucleotides read TGCGCCAGCAGCGACGCACTGGGGGCTGGCACAGATACGCAGTATTTT.

The chain uses TRBV5-1 and TRBJ2-2; TRBD2 matches at 8 bases. J gave up 4 bases and V 4 bases, and 9 bases lay outside the gene matches. The CDR3 has 16 residues. The germline CDR1 and CDR2 sequences are SGHRS and YFSETQ. In nucleotides, the CDR3 is TGCGCCAGCAGCAAGAGAGCGGGAGCGGGCACCGGGGAGCTGTTTTTT. It translates to CASSKRAGAGTGELFF.